Listed here are 10 T cell receptor beta chains from one sample, sequenced in a study of OX40 agonist ivuxolimab in advanced cancers. TCRdb's table, derived via immunoSEQ multiplex PCR, lists solely in-frame clones and lacks some. This table has 34,000 or so clones, 81% appearing once. Sequenced material: CD4+ or CD8+ T cells sorted from blood, taken in a trial of the OX40 agonist ivuxolimab. The receptors were gathered from an adult with an advanced solid tumor such as melanoma, head and neck, liver or kidney cancer.

The chain employs TRBV7-2 and TRBJ2-1; D remains ambiguous. The germline gives CDR1 SGHTA, CDR2 FQGNSA. The CDR3 covers 13 residues. V dropped 2 bases and J dropped 9 bases, with 11 bases sitting between them. CDR3 sequence: CASSLRDGREQFF. CDR3 nucleotide sequence: TGTGCCAGCAGCTTAAGGGATGGACGTGAGCAGTTCTTC.

The chain employs TRBV2 and TRBJ2-1; TRBD1 matches at 7 bases. This CDR3 contains 15 residues. The trim removed 4 bases at V and 9 bases at J, leaving 12 bases unmatched. The germline gives CDR1 SNHLY, CDR2 FYNNEI. DNA of the CDR3: TGTGCCAGCAGTGTAGGGGGCTTGTATGTCGGTGAGCAGTTCTTC. Residues: CASSVGGLYVGEQFF.

The rearrangement uses TRBV27 and TRBJ1-5; the D gene is possibly TRBD1 (6 bases). The CDR3 length is 16 residues. Germline V gene lookup returns CDR1 MNHEY and CDR2 SMNVEV (reference sequence). V was pared by 5 bases and J by 5 bases, with 19 bases between. CDR3 protein: CASSARAGRGDQPQHF. In nucleotides, the CDR3 is TGTGCCAGCAGTGCGCGGGCGGGCAGGGGCGATCAGCCCCAGCATTTT.

The chain joins TRBV2 to TRBJ1-2, with 7 bases fitting TRBD1. The V segment lost 6 bases and the J segment 1 base; nucleotides outside the gene matches: 17. Looked up from germline, CDR1 is SNHLY and CDR2 is FYNNEI. The CDR3 has 18 residues. The DNA of the CDR3 is TGTGCCAGCAGAGTTACCGAACGTCCCGGGACAGTTAACTATGGCTACACCTTC. Its translation: CASRVTERPGTVNYGYTF. Full variable domain (remainder filled in from reference TRBV2 and TRBJ1-2): EPEVTQTPSHQVTQMGQEVILRCVPISNHLYFYWYRQILGQKVEFLVSFYNNEISEKSEIFDDQFSVERPDGSNFTLKIRSTKLEDSAMYFCASRVTERPGTVNYGYTFGSGTRLTVV.

The chain has TRBV4-3 and TRBJ2-1, with D unclear. CDR3 length: 13 residues. V was cut by 1 base and J by 4 bases, with 5 bases left in between. The germline V gene has CDR1 LGHNA and CDR2 YSLEER. The CDR3 spells CASSQVGYNEQFF. The DNA for the CDR3 is TGCGCCAGCAGCCAAGTAGGGTACAATGAGCAGTTCTTC.

The CDR3 region is CASRRGYTF. As DNA, the CDR3 is TGTGCCAGCAGACGCGGCTACACCTTC. V gene TRBV6-6 combines with J gene TRBJ1-2, with D unresolved. V gave up 6 bases and J gave up 8 bases, with 4 bases separating them. Per germline, CDR1 MNHNY and CDR2 SVGAGI (reference sequence). This CDR3 has 9 amino acids.

The V gene is TRBV28, the J gene TRBJ2-7; tentatively, D is TRBD1 or TRBD2 (5 bases each). The length of the CDR3 is 14 residues. CDR1 and CDR2 (germline): MDHEN, SYDVKM. V was pared by 1 base and J by 7 bases, with 14 bases between. CDR3 sequence reads: CASSLSGTLREQYF. DNA for the CDR3: TGTGCCAGCAGTTTATCCGGGACCTTGCGGGAGCAGTACTTC. Together with reference TRBV28 and TRBJ2-7, the CDR3 gives the full variable domain: DVKVTQSSRYLVKRTGEKVFLECVQDMDHENMFWYRQDPGLGLRLIYFSYDVKMKEKGDIPEGYSVSREKKERFSLILESASTNQTSMYLCASSLSGTLREQYFGPGTRLTVT.

V and J are TRBV4-3 and TRBJ2-2; 7 bases align to TRBD2. The CDR3 loop spans 15 amino acids. Unmatched junction bases numbered 3, after V lost 0 bases and J lost 5 bases. Germline values: CDR1 LGHNA, CDR2 YSLEER. The chain's CDR3 is CASSQEGTTTGELFF. The CDR3 nucleotides read TGCGCCAGCAGCCAAGAAGGGACTACGACCGGGGAGCTGTTTTTT.

The chain employs TRBV7-8 and TRBJ1-2, with TRBD1 matching over 9 bases. CDR1 is SGHVS and CDR2 is FQNEAQ in the germline V gene. With 5 bases clipped from V and 4 bases from J, the junction kept 8 bases outside the gene matches. The CDR3 is made up of 15 amino acids. CDR3 DNA sequence: TGTGCCAGCAGCCCACAGACAGGGGGTTCCTATGGCTACACCTTC. This codes for CASSPQTGGSYGYTF.

The V and J genes are TRBV18 and TRBJ2-7; no reliable D call. V lost 2 bases and J 4 bases, leaving 15 bases between the germline ends. CDR3 size: 15 residues. The germline CDR1 and CDR2 sequences are KGHSH and LQKENI. CDR3 coding DNA: TGTGCCAGCTCACCAGAGAGGAATTCGGCATACGAGCAGTACTTC. Its protein is CASSPERNSAYEQYF.